This T cell receptor beta chain was sequenced in a study of blood T cell repertoires in COVID-19. The CDR3 extends over 14 amino acids. V lost 11 bases to trimming and J lost 8 bases, with 22 bases between them. Per the germline V gene, CDR1 is MNHEY and CDR2 is SVGAGI. Original handling: Estimation of nucleated cell counts was performed using reference gene primer amplification. Using immunoSEQ multiplex PCR, the repertoire was profiled, and TCRdb retains in-frame clones only, with some absent. For V, J and clone size, that table is used; D and trimming come from the DNA. The sample consists of 400,000 or so clones, about 92% of them appearing once.

The chain carries TRBV6-5 and TRBJ2-1; weak D call: TRBD2 (5 bases). The sequence came from a man between 18 and 35 years old who had recovered from COVID-19. The sample consisted of PBMCs or T cells enriched from blood (not recorded which). The CDR3, as DNA: TGTGCCGTGAGGCGGGCTCCGGGAACCCATGAGCAGTTCTTC. The encoded protein is CAVRRAPGTHEQFF.